This T cell receptor (beta chain) was identified during a study of T cell changes during pregnancy in multiple sclerosis. Germline CDR1 GTSNPN, CDR2 SVGIG (reference sequence). The V and J ends lost 2 bases and 2 bases respectively, with 14 bases between them. CDR3 length: 15 amino acids. The data were produced by immunoSEQ multiplex PCR, yet TCRdb's version contains in-frame clones alone and is incomplete. This table holds tens of thousands of clones, 90% found once. The chain couples TRBV30 to TRBJ2-3, with D possibly matching TRBD2 (7 bases). The source was CD4+ T cells from peripheral blood mononuclear cells, collected in the second trimester of pregnancy. This TCR derives from a female donor in good health, enrolled as a control in a pregnancy study. CDR3 residues: CAWSIRGGITDTQYF. CDR3 nucleotides: TGTGCCTGGAGTATTAGGGGGGGAATCACAGATACGCAGTATTTT.